Below, 9 T cell receptor beta chains from the same sample are listed, as sequenced in a study of shared clonotypes between healthy human individuals (dated by TCRdb to the early 2020s). Library preparation employed the immunoSEQ multiplex PCR assay. The table was pulled from immuneACCESS by TCRdb, which kept in-frame rearrangements only. Such tables lose some clones; where checked, under half of the loss comes from unresolved V genes, and the rest has no known cause. The sample profile shows about 2.2 million clones; just over 90% of them were found once. The ten largest clones capture over 1.5% of the sample. CD8 naive samples consisted of CD45RO-negative cells that were positively selected for CCR7, yielding a CD45RA+CCR7+ population without TemRA cells. Sequenced: naive CD8+ T cells from PBMCs. The cell subset or site label of this sample denotes: CD45RA+CCR7+. The receptors shown here come from a man aged 18 to 35 in good health. Some clones in this sample may be carry-over from other donors' samples.

A word on this clone: Different DNA sequences within this sample yield the same CDR3. The CDR3 DNA reads TGCGCCAGCAGCCAAGGGGGGACAGGGGGACAGCCCCAGCATTTT. It encodes CASSQGGTGGQPQHF. The V gene is TRBV4-1, the J gene TRBJ1-5; 11 nucleotides agree with TRBD1. V shed 1 base, J shed 7 bases, and the junction held 3 bases outside the gene matches. The CDR3 is 15 amino acids. CDR1 and CDR2 (germline): MGHRA, YSYEKL.

The chain is built from TRBV27 and TRBJ2-7, with 8 nucleotides matching TRBD2. Germline CDR1 is MNHEY and CDR2 is SMNVEV (reference sequence). The V gene end was trimmed by 5 bases and the J gene end by 1 base; junction bases not matched to a gene: 7. The CDR3 is 15 residues long. CDR3 coding DNA: TGTGCCAGCAGTACTCGGGGGGGCGGGTCCTACGAGCAGTACTTC. Encoded protein: CASSTRGGGSYEQYF.

The gene calls are TRBV10-3 and TRBJ1-1; D gene unclear. V gave up 3 bases and J gave up 1 base, with 12 bases separating them. This CDR3 comprises 15 residues. The germline gives CDR1 ENHRY, CDR2 SYGVKD. The CDR3 DNA follows: TGTGCCATCAGTGACCCTAGGACGGGGAACACTGAAGCTTTCTTT. This translates into CAISDPRTGNTEAFF.

The V and J genes are TRBV5-6 and TRBJ2-3; 10 bases fit TRBD1. V shed 4 bases, J shed 1 base, and the junction held 3 bases outside the gene matches. The germline V gene encodes CDR1 SGHDT and CDR2 YYEEEE. This CDR3 is 15 amino acids long. The CDR3 nucleotides are TGTGCCAGCAGCGGGGGACAGGGGCGCACAGATACGCAGTATTTT. As protein: CASSGGQGRTDTQYF.

A word on this clone: Within the sample, other DNA sequences also encode this same CDR3. The J gene is TRBJ1-5, the V gene TRBV27; D might be TRBD1 (5 bases). The CDR3 spans 15 residues. Germline-derived CDR1 and CDR2 are MNHEY and SMNVEV (reference sequence). The ends were cut back, 6 bases at V and 4 bases at J, with 16 bases in the middle. Written as DNA, the CDR3 is TGTGCCAGCAGCCCACGGGGGGTGGGGAATCAGCCCCAGCATTTT. This codes for CASSPRGVGNQPQHF.

The chain uses TRBV7-9 and TRBJ2-2; D call uncertain. The germline gives CDR1 SEHNR, CDR2 FQNEAQ (reference sequence). The CDR3 runs 15 residues. Between the trimmed V and J ends, which lost 0 bases and 7 bases, there was a span of 12 bases. CDR3 nucleotide sequence: TGTGCCAGCAGCTTAGCGGTGGGCCGAGGCGGGGAGCTGTTTTTT. Translating gives CASSLAVGRGGELFF.

J is TRBJ2-3 and V is TRBV7-2, with 9 nucleotides matching TRBD2. With V trimmed by 5 bases and J by 3 bases, 9 bases remained unmatched. The V gene's germline CDR1 is SGHTA and CDR2 FQGNSA. The CDR3 is 16 amino acids. CDR3 residues: CASSPRTSVLTDTQYF. The CDR3 DNA reads TGTGCCAGCAGCCCCCGGACTAGCGTATTAACAGATACGCAGTATTTT. Drawing the rest from reference TRBV7-2 and TRBJ2-3, the complete variable domain is GAGVSQSPSNKVTEKGKDVELRCDPISGHTALYWYRQSLGQGLEFLIYFQGNSAPDKSGLPSDRFSAERTGGSVSTLTIQRTQQEDSAVYLCASSPRTSVLTDTQYFGPGTRLTVL.

V usage is TRBV27 and J usage is TRBJ2-1, with TRBD1 identical over 9 bases. V was clipped by 6 bases and J by 5 bases; unmatched bases: 11. This CDR3 contains 16 residues. CDR1 MNHEY and CDR2 SMNVEV come from the germline V gene (reference sequence). Here the CDR3 DNA reads TGTGCCAGCAGGGGAATCCGGGACAGGGACAACAATGAGCAGTTCTTC. Translating gives CASRGIRDRDNNEQFF.

This clone came up once. V usage is TRBV9 and J usage is TRBJ1-1, with 7 bases that match TRBD1. Trimming cost V 3 bases and J 4 bases; bases outside gene matches: 3. Germline CDR1 and CDR2: SGDLS and YYNGEE. The CDR3 contains 13 residues. The CDR3 DNA reads TGTGCCAGCAGCGCCGGACAGGCCACTGAAGCTTTCTTT. Protein product: CASSAGQATEAFF.